One sample yielded the 25 T cell receptor beta chains listed below, sequenced in a study of cytomegalovirus exposure and HLA in healthy donors. This PCR relied on a set of 60 Vbeta primers and 13 Jbeta primers. The protocol was immunoSEQ multiplex PCR, while the TCRdb copy is restricted to in-frame clones and leaves out a portion. This sample has more than 150,000 clones, with more than 60% found just once. Sequencing used PBMCs. The receptors here all came from a woman aged 45-60 years in good health and CMV-seropositive.

This chain connects TRBV18 to TRBJ1-4; tentative D call: TRBD1 (6 bases). CDR3 length equals 15 residues. Germline CDR1 is KGHSH and CDR2 is LQKENI. Trimming cost V 3 bases and J 6 bases, with 14 bases left between them. The CDR3 region is CASSPIGAGDEKLFF. The DNA for the CDR3 is TGTGCCAGCTCACCGATCGGGGCAGGGGATGAAAAACTGTTTTTT.

V and J are TRBV7-9 and TRBJ2-2; 8 bases agree with TRBD2. CDR3 length: 16 amino acids. The germline V gene has CDR1 SEHNR and CDR2 FQNEAQ (reference sequence). V was pared by 6 bases and J by 4 bases, with 10 bases of the junction left unmatched. The chain's CDR3 is CASRGKGLEGTGELFF. CDR3 sequence (DNA): TGTGCCAGCAGGGGGAAGGGACTAGAAGGCACCGGGGAGCTGTTTTTT. The full variable domain, with the rest looked up from reference TRBV7-9 and TRBJ2-2, is DTGVSQNPRHKITKRGQNVTFRCDPISEHNRLYWYRQTLGQGPEFLTYFQNEAQLEKSRLLSDRFSAERPKGSFSTLEIQRTEQGDSAMYLCASRGKGLEGTGELFFGEGSRLTVL.

As concerns this clone: A junction end diverges from the germline sequence, so it may reflect a read error. The chain recombines TRBV30 with TRBJ2-6, with D possibly TRBD1 on 5 matching bases. Germline CDR1 and CDR2: GTSNPN and SVGIG (reference sequence). There are 14 residues in the CDR3. This CDR3 is CAWLQHSGANGLTF. DNA of the CDR3: TGTGCCTGGCTCCAGCACTCTGGGGCCAACGGCCTGACTTTC. Together with reference TRBV30 and TRBJ2-6, the CDR3 gives the full variable domain: SQTIHQWPATLVQPVGSPLSLECTVEGTSNPNLYWYRQAAGRGLQLLFYSVGIGQISSEVPQNLSASRPQDRQFILSSKKLLLSDSGFYLCAWLQHSGANGLTFGAGSRLTVL.

This chain links TRBV5-1 with TRBJ1-3; D not certain. Gene TRBJ2-2 matches the end of the DNA better, so the J call may be wrong. The CDR3 sequence is 14 residues long. Per germline, CDR1 SGHRS and CDR2 YFSETQ. The CDR3 DNA is TGCGCCAGCAGCCCGCGGTCCCACACCGGGGAGCTGTTTTTT. Protein: CASSPRSHTGELFF.

This clone was seen more than once but under ten times. This chain links TRBV19 with TRBJ2-5; 10 nucleotides match TRBD2. The length of the CDR3 is 15 residues. CDR1 is LNHDA and CDR2 is SQIVND in the germline V gene (reference sequence). Trimming cost V 5 bases and J 2 bases; bases outside gene matches: 5. The CDR3 loop reads CASSLAGVGQETQYF. The CDR3 bases are TGTGCCAGTAGTCTAGCGGGAGTAGGGCAAGAGACCCAGTACTTC.

The DNA of the CDR3 is TGTGCCAGCAGCCGACCGGACAGCGCAACTAATGAAAAACTGTTTTTT. Its protein is CASSRPDSATNEKLFF. This chain links TRBV5-4 with TRBJ1-4; TRBD1 might be the D (6 bases). This CDR3 has 16 amino acids. The germline V gene encodes CDR1 SGHNT and CDR2 YYREEE (reference sequence). V shed 4 bases and J shed 0 bases, with 13 bases lying between them.

Concerning this clone: The same CDR3 can be traced to other DNA sequences in this sample. The rearrangement uses TRBV15 and TRBJ1-3; D ambiguous. V was clipped by 0 bases and J by 4 bases, with 4 bases between them. The germline V gene encodes CDR1 LNHNV and CDR2 YYDKDF (reference sequence). The CDR3 runs to 13 residues. As DNA, the CDR3 is TGTGCCACCAGCAGAGATAGAGGAAACACCATATATTTT. Protein: CATSRDRGNTIYF. Full variable domain (missing parts from reference TRBV15 and TRBJ1-3): DAMVIQNPRYQVTQFGKPVTLSCSQTLNHNVMYWYQQKSSQAPKLLFHYYDKDFNNEADTPDNFQSRRPNTSFCFLDIRSPGLGDTAMYLCATSRDRGNTIYFGEGSWLTVV.

This chain connects TRBV6-5 to TRBJ2-1; 8 nucleotides line up with TRBD1. CDR1 and CDR2 from the germline V gene are MNHEY and SVGAGI. V gave up 6 bases and J gave up 0 bases; unmatched junction bases: 4. The CDR3 is 15 residues long. The DNA of the CDR3 is TGTGCCAGCAGACGGGGACAGGTCTCCTACAATGAGCAGTTCTTC. Translating gives CASRRGQVSYNEQFF.

This clone is a singleton in its sample. An end of the junction does not agree with germline; a read error may underlie this. This sequence joins TRBV7-2 and TRBJ2-6, with TRBD1 matching 9 bases. CDR1 is SGHTA and CDR2 is FQGNSA in the germline V gene. The CDR3 totals 18 residues. Here the CDR3 DNA reads TGTGCCAGCAGCTTGATGGGACAGGGTATTGCTGGGGCCAACGGCCTGACTTTC. This codes for CASSLMGQGIAGANGLTF.

The CDR3 DNA reads TGTGCCAGCAGCCAACCCCGAACGGGCTACGAGCAGTACTTC. Protein product: CASSQPRTGYEQYF. This chain links TRBV4-2 with TRBJ2-7; no reliable D call. The germline V gene has CDR1 LGHNA and CDR2 YNFKEQ. V was cut by 2 bases and J by 3 bases, with 11 bases left in between. This CDR3 comprises 14 residues.

The CDR3, as DNA: TGTGCCTGGAGTGTACGCTGGGACAGGGGGTGGAAGAACACTGAAGCTTTCTTT. Its translation: CAWSVRWDRGWKNTEAFF. The genes are TRBV30 and TRBJ1-1; 11 nucleotides agree with TRBD1. CDR1 is GTSNPN, CDR2 SVGIG, per germline (reference sequence). V trimming: 0 bases; J trimming: 1 base; junction bases outside the gene matches: 10. This CDR3 has 18 residues.

The chain uses TRBV28 and TRBJ2-1; D perhaps matches TRBD2 (6 bases). This CDR3 contains 16 residues. The V and J ends lost 4 bases and 2 bases respectively, with 15 bases between them. The germline gives CDR1 MDHEN, CDR2 SYDVKM. The CDR3 nucleotides are TGTGCCAGCAGTTCCCCTGTCGGGAGTGCCTACAATGAGCAGTTCTTC. Encoded protein: CASSSPVGSAYNEQFF.

The chain is built from TRBV6-1 and TRBJ2-1, with D uncertain. Germline CDR1 and CDR2: MNHNS and SASEGT. V lost 3 bases and J lost 4, with 4 bases in between. This CDR3 has 12 amino acids. The CDR3 DNA follows: TGTGCCAGCAGTGAGAGGTACAATGAGCAGTTCTTC. Translation gives CASSERYNEQFF.

The V call is TRBV2, the J call TRBJ2-4; D perhaps matches TRBD2 (6 bases). Germline V gene lookup returns CDR1 SNHLY and CDR2 FYNNEI. Trimming left V 7 bases short and J 3 bases short, with 13 bases between. The CDR3 loop spans 14 amino acids. In DNA, the CDR3 is TGTGCCAGCATGGGGGGACGAATCAAAAACATTCAGTACTTC. Encoded protein: CASMGGRIKNIQYF.

Worth noting for this clone: The sample carries other DNA sequences with the same CDR3. The chain has TRBV29-1 and TRBJ2-3; possible D gene TRBD1, 6 bases. The germline CDR1 and CDR2 sequences are SQVTM and ANQGSEA. This CDR3 spans 12 amino acids. Trimming cost V 4 bases and J 4 bases, with 9 bases left between them. CDR3 coding DNA: TGCAGCGTTGCACAGGGTTCAGATACGCAGTATTTT. The encoded protein is CSVAQGSDTQYF.

This chain uses TRBV6-5 with TRBJ1-2, with D perhaps matching TRBD1 (6 bases). The V and J ends lost 10 bases and 5 bases respectively, with 20 bases between them. Germline CDR1 reads MNHEY; CDR2 reads SVGAGI. This CDR3 spans 14 amino acids. Here the CDR3 DNA reads TGTGCCACATCACGGGGGGGGGCAGGTTATGGCTACACCTTC. This sequence encodes CATSRGGAGYGYTF.

This chain connects TRBV2 to TRBJ1-1, with TRBD1 identical over 8 bases. Germline assignment: CDR1 SNHLY and CDR2 FYNNEI. The CDR3 loop spans 13 amino acids. V was clipped by 1 base and J by 6 bases; unmatched bases: 1. CDR3 sequence: CASSEGTGSEAFF. The CDR3 DNA reads as TGTGCCAGCAGTGAAGGGACAGGGTCTGAAGCTTTCTTT. The full variable domain, rest sourced from reference TRBV2 and TRBJ1-1, is EPEVTQTPSHQVTQMGQEVILRCVPISNHLYFYWYRQILGQKVEFLVSFYNNEISEKSEIFDDQFSVERPDGSNFTLKIRSTKLEDSAMYFCASSEGTGSEAFFGQGTRLTVV.

In its sample, this clone was seen a few times. The chain joins TRBV10-3 to TRBJ1-1; 12 bases line up with TRBD1. Germline-derived CDR1 and CDR2 are ENHRY and SYGVKD. V was clipped by 3 bases and J by 8 bases; unmatched bases: 4. The CDR3 contains 14 residues. The CDR3 sequence is CAISEGTGGGEAFF. The DNA of the CDR3 is TGTGCCATCAGTGAAGGGACAGGGGGCGGAGAAGCTTTCTTT.

Turning to this clone: One end of the junction fails to match germline, which may point to a read error. The gene calls are TRBV7-7 and TRBJ2-5, with 9 bases matching TRBD1. The CDR3 has 14 residues. Germline CDR1 reads SSHAT; CDR2 reads FNYEAQ (reference sequence). This CDR3 is CASSAVGQGETQYF. The CDR3 DNA sequence: TGTGCTAGCAGCGCCGTGGGACAGGGAGAGACCCAGTACTTC.

V is TRBV2 and J is TRBJ2-2; D might be TRBD1 (6 bases). Germline-derived CDR1 and CDR2 are SNHLY and FYNNEI. The CDR3 runs 14 residues. V was shortened by 11 bases and J by 1 base, with 14 bases between the two germline ends. This CDR3 reads CAGQSGRNTGELFF. The DNA of the CDR3 is TGTGCCGGACAGTCTGGCCGGAACACCGGGGAGCTGTTTTTT.

This rearrangement joins TRBV20-1 to TRBJ1-1; D is undetermined. Looked up from germline, CDR1 is DFQATT and CDR2 is SNEGSKA (reference sequence). V was clipped by 1 base and J by 11 bases, with 11 bases between them. CDR3 length: 11 residues. CDR3 amino acids: CSARGERKAFF. The CDR3 DNA sequence: TGCAGTGCTAGAGGGGAGAGGAAGGCTTTCTTT.

The CDR3 spells CASSFPAGADTQYF. As DNA, the CDR3 is TGTGCCAGCAGCTTCCCGGCAGGGGCAGATACGCAGTATTTT. The V and J genes are TRBV11-2 and TRBJ2-3; TRBD1 might be the D (6 bases). The germline V gene has CDR1 SGHAT and CDR2 FQNNGV. CDR3 size: 14 residues. The V and J ends lost 3 bases and 4 bases respectively, with 11 bases between them. The full variable domain, in which reference TRBV11-2 and TRBJ2-3 provide the parts outside the CDR3, is EAGVAQSPRYKIIEKRQSVAFWCNPISGHATLYWYQQILGQGPKLLIQFQNNGVVDDSQLPKDRFSAERLKGVDSTLKIQPAKLEDSAVYLCASSFPAGADTQYFGPGTRLTVL.

The chain links TRBV4-3 to TRBJ1-1, with 8 bases matching TRBD1. J was trimmed by 3 bases and V by 0 bases; bases with no gene match: 3. CDR3 size: 15 residues. The germline gives CDR1 LGHNA, CDR2 YSLEER. This CDR3 reads CASSQDTGGDTEAFF. The CDR3 DNA sequence: TGCGCCAGCAGCCAAGACACAGGGGGGGACACTGAAGCTTTCTTT.

CDR3 DNA: TGTGCCAGCTCACGGGCCGGGACAGCGAACACCGGGGAGCTGTTTTTT. Translating it yields CASSRAGTANTGELFF. The genes are TRBV18 and TRBJ2-2, with 7 bases that match TRBD1. CDR1 and CDR2 (germline): KGHSH, LQKENI. Trimming at V came to 4 bases and at J to 0 bases, leaving 5 bases not matched to a gene. CDR3 length equals 16 residues. The full variable domain, rest sourced from reference TRBV18 and TRBJ2-2, is NAGVMQNPRHLVRRRGQEARLRCSPMKGHSHVYWYRQLPEEGLKFMVYLQKENIIDESGMPKERFSAEFPKEGPSILRIQQVVRGDSAAYFCASSRAGTANTGELFFGEGSRLTVL.

The CDR3, as DNA: TGTGCCAGCAGCGCCTCGGCCGGGACAGGGAACGAGCAGTACTTC. Translation: CASSASAGTGNEQYF. V gene TRBV9 combines with J gene TRBJ2-7; TRBD1 matches at 9 bases. Germline-derived CDR1 and CDR2 are SGDLS and YYNGEE. This CDR3 comprises 15 residues. Germline trimming cut 3 bases from V and 5 bases from J; bases unmatched to any gene: 9. The whole variable domain, remainder taken from reference TRBV9 and TRBJ2-7, is DSGVTQTPKHLITATGQRVTLRCSPRSGDLSVYWYQQSLDQGLQFLIQYYNGEERAKGNILERFSAQQFPDLHSELNLSSLELGDSALYFCASSASAGTGNEQYFGPGTRLTVT.